This TCR beta chain was sequenced during a study of technical replicates of blood from several donors. Produced via immunoSEQ multiplex PCR; TCRdb's table is partial and in-frame only. The data hold tens of thousands of clones, with roughly 96% observed a single time. The germline V gene has CDR1 SGHRS and CDR2 YFSETQ. The CDR3 is 16 residues long. V lost 4 bases and J lost 7; bases outside the gene matches: 9. This chain links TRBV5-1 with TRBJ2-7, with 15 bases lining up with TRBD2. The source material was T cells isolated from PBMCs. The sequence was collected from a human donor in good health. CDR3 sequence: CASSTQLGLAGGEQYF. The CDR3 DNA reads TGCGCCAGCAGCACACAACTGGGACTAGCGGGGGGAGAGCAGTACTTC.